Listed below are T cell receptor beta chains from one sample, sequenced in a study of cytomegalovirus exposure and HLA in healthy donors. TCRdb's table, derived via immunoSEQ multiplex PCR, lists solely in-frame clones and lacks some. This sample has 200,000 or so clones, with around 87% found just once. Sample: PBMCs. These receptors all stem from a woman aged 18 to 35 in good health and CMV-seropositive. Both conserved end residues are part of each CDR3. A D gene is named only where the DNA matches it firmly.

CDR3 protein: CASRGGEKLFF
J gene: TRBJ1-4
V gene: TRBV6-5
D gene: -

CDR3 protein: CASSPTGVSGYTF
J gene: TRBJ1-2
V gene: TRBV14
D gene: -

CDR3 protein: CASSLDVLSQITDTQYF
J gene: TRBJ2-3
V gene: TRBV5-4
D gene: -

CDR3 protein: CASSEARGTSASGNTIYF
J gene: TRBJ1-3
V gene: TRBV6-1
D gene: -

CDR3 protein: CATGTGRDTEAFF
J gene: TRBJ1-1
V gene: TRBV6-5
D gene: TRBD1

CDR3 protein: CASSTKAGGGITQETQYF
J gene: TRBJ2-5
V gene: TRBV7-9
D gene: TRBD2

CDR3 protein: CASSLLEGEQFF
J gene: TRBJ2-1
V gene: TRBV27
D gene: -

CDR3 protein: CSVDDTSPLEAFF
J gene: TRBJ1-1
V gene: TRBV29-1
D gene: -

CDR3 protein: CASSQDPQGSYNEQFF
J gene: TRBJ2-1
V gene: TRBV4-1
D gene: -

CDR3 protein: CASSLDRGETQYF
J gene: TRBJ2-5
V gene: TRBV5-1
D gene: TRBD1

CDR3 protein: CASSLGHRHYEQYF
J gene: TRBJ2-7
V gene: TRBV27
D gene: -

CDR3 protein: CASSLMGRRAGELFF
J gene: TRBJ2-2
V gene: TRBV28
D gene: -

CDR3 protein: CASSALSGGGINSGYTF
J gene: TRBJ1-2
V gene: TRBV6-1
D gene: TRBD1

CDR3 protein: CAWRSQAGLGELFF
J gene: TRBJ2-2
V gene: TRBV30
D gene: -

CDR3 protein: CASSEYRAGYYGYTF
J gene: TRBJ1-2
V gene: TRBV6-1
D gene: -

CDR3 protein: CATQNSGANVLTF
J gene: TRBJ2-6
V gene: TRBV19
D gene: -

CDR3 protein: CASSEGTGRSSNYGYTF
J gene: TRBJ1-2
V gene: TRBV10-2
D gene: TRBD1

CDR3 protein: CASSVGTGKNQPQHF
J gene: TRBJ1-5
V gene: TRBV27
D gene: TRBD1

CDR3 protein: CASSLQGSRTTNSYNEQFF
J gene: TRBJ2-1
V gene: TRBV7-9
D gene: -

CDR3 protein: CASSLVSGTLEAFF
J gene: TRBJ1-1
V gene: TRBV7-9
D gene: -

CDR3 protein: CASRGLAGGPGPDTQYF
J gene: TRBJ2-3
V gene: TRBV10-3
D gene: TRBD2

CDR3 protein: CAPAGRGANVLTF
J gene: TRBJ2-6
V gene: TRBV27
D gene: -

CDR3 protein: CASSWGGWEPNEQFF
J gene: TRBJ2-1
V gene: TRBV28
D gene: TRBD2

CDR3 protein: CASSHRLATSTDTQYF
J gene: TRBJ2-3
V gene: TRBV4-1
D gene: -

CDR3 protein: CASSFRLAGSTDTQYF
J gene: TRBJ2-3
V gene: TRBV6-5
D gene: TRBD2

CDR3 protein: CAWSVGGGYEQYF
J gene: TRBJ2-7
V gene: TRBV30
D gene: -

CDR3 protein: CASSSTGTGELFF
J gene: TRBJ2-2
V gene: TRBV7-2
D gene: -

CDR3 protein: CASSPRDRLYEQYF
J gene: TRBJ2-7
V gene: TRBV7-6
D gene: TRBD1

CDR3 protein: CASSVGQDPSYEQYF
J gene: TRBJ2-7
V gene: TRBV9
D gene: TRBD1

CDR3 protein: CATSWEGRPQHF
J gene: TRBJ1-5
V gene: TRBV15
D gene: -

CDR3 protein: CASTPTGGHTEAFF
J gene: TRBJ1-1
V gene: TRBV9
D gene: TRBD1

CDR3 protein: CASRYPGQGAYEQYF
J gene: TRBJ2-7
V gene: TRBV2
D gene: TRBD1

CDR3 protein: CASSGTGGADTQYF
J gene: TRBJ2-3
V gene: TRBV6-1
D gene: TRBD1

CDR3 protein: CASSADSSGNTIYF
J gene: TRBJ1-3
V gene: TRBV7-7
D gene: -

CDR3 protein: CASSLPGNTEAFF
J gene: TRBJ1-1
V gene: TRBV5-1
D gene: -

CDR3 protein: CASSLTGEQYF
J gene: TRBJ2-7
V gene: TRBV28
D gene: -

CDR3 protein: CAWIQTSGYEQFF
J gene: TRBJ2-1
V gene: TRBV30
D gene: TRBD2

CDR3 protein: CTSSQTISDTPPGELFF
J gene: TRBJ2-2
V gene: TRBV1
D gene: -

CDR3 protein: CASSPSGSFNNEQFF
J gene: TRBJ2-1
V gene: TRBV7-6
D gene: TRBD2

CDR3 protein: CASSSVNYRGRYEQYF
J gene: TRBJ2-7
V gene: TRBV7-9
D gene: TRBD1

CDR3 protein: CASSYGGANQPQHF
J gene: TRBJ1-5
V gene: TRBV6-5
D gene: -

CDR3 protein: CASSSGQATSYGYTF
J gene: TRBJ1-2
V gene: TRBV28
D gene: TRBD1

CDR3 protein: CASSRTGGGNQPQHF
J gene: TRBJ1-5
V gene: TRBV7-6
D gene: TRBD1

CDR3 protein: CASSYTRPLQETQYF
J gene: TRBJ2-5
V gene: TRBV6-5
D gene: -

CDR3 protein: CASIGTSGSSGANVLTF
J gene: TRBJ2-6
V gene: TRBV2
D gene: TRBD2

CDR3 protein: CASSPAALGNYGYTF
J gene: TRBJ1-2
V gene: TRBV18
D gene: -

CDR3 protein: CASSGGGSYNEQFF
J gene: TRBJ2-1
V gene: TRBV10-2
D gene: TRBD2

CDR3 protein: CASSLVAGVNNEQFF
J gene: TRBJ2-1
V gene: TRBV5-4
D gene: TRBD2

CDR3 protein: CASSSETRGNIYGYTF
J gene: TRBJ1-2
V gene: TRBV7-6
D gene: -

CDR3 protein: CASRSVRRKDTGELFF
J gene: TRBJ2-2
V gene: TRBV11-2
D gene: -

CDR3 protein: CASSLGQGISYEQYF
J gene: TRBJ2-7
V gene: TRBV4-1
D gene: TRBD1

CDR3 protein: CATLGDRNTEAFF
J gene: TRBJ1-1
V gene: TRBV10-3
D gene: -

CDR3 protein: CASSPQSGGTDTQYF
J gene: TRBJ2-3
V gene: TRBV6-4
D gene: -

CDR3 protein: CASSLDSPSGNTIYF
J gene: TRBJ1-3
V gene: TRBV5-1
D gene: -

CDR3 protein: CASSLDRNQPQHF
J gene: TRBJ1-5
V gene: TRBV5-1
D gene: -